This T cell receptor beta chain was captured in a study of T-cell reconstitution after alpha-beta-depleted transplantation in children. The CDR3 has 16 residues. V dropped 3 bases and J dropped 2; count of bases not matched to a gene: 5. This clonotype came up many times. Its antigen remains unknown. Library preparation (for TCRbeta) was performed with unique molecular identifiers. TCRdb re-called the PCR reads with MiXCR, one entry per CDR3 protein. Among about 240,000 distinct CDR3 sequences, more than 20% were seen once, and the ten largest hold roughly 2.6%. Points from the study as a whole: It was reported that alpha-beta T cells came from several hundred expanded graft clones (about two months after transplant).

The sequence was obtained from a girl aged 2 to 9 with Fanconi anemia, due to receive a stem cell transplant. The genes are TRBV12-3 or TRBV12-4 and TRBJ2-3; 10 bases match TRBD2. Sequenced here: PBMCs, sampled before TCRalphabeta/CD19-depleted stem cell transplant. CDR3 sequence (DNA): TGTGCCAGCAGTTTCAGCGGGAGGGCTTTCACAGATACGCAGTATTTT. Residues: CASSFSGRAFTDTQYF.